In this sample, the clone carrying this T cell receptor beta chain turned up a few times. The antigen is undetermined. Healthy bone marrow donors formed the donor group. The data originate from a study of cytomegalovirus exposure and HLA in healthy donors. Study-wide findings and caveats: Later work found most CMV-associated TCR beta chains apparently HLA-restricted.

With 60 Vbeta and 13 Jbeta primers, the PCR was carried out. TCRdb's table, derived via immunoSEQ multiplex PCR, lists solely in-frame clones and lacks some. The sample shows approximately 170,000 clones, 65% to 85% of them seen only once. The CDR3 has 14 residues. V was clipped by 2 bases and J by 2 bases; unmatched bases: 2. The germline V gene encodes CDR1 SNHLY and CDR2 FYNNEI. The sequence was obtained from a woman in her forties or fifties in good health and CMV-seropositive. Sequencing input: PBMCs. The V and J genes are TRBV2 and TRBJ2-7; the match to TRBD2 covers 8 bases. The chain's CDR3 is CASSETGRAYEQYF. CDR3 nucleotide sequence: TGTGCCAGCAGTGAAACCGGGAGGGCCTACGAGCAGTACTTC.